The clone carrying this TCR beta chain was found many times. What it binds is unknown. A junction boundary mismatches the germline segment, possibly from a read error. The data were taken from a study of read filtering for tumor transcriptome and immune sequencing. In the study overall: RNA-seq yielded only roughly 85 to 1,400 TCR reads, IR-seq about 4 to 10.27 million.

Study observations and caveats: This fraction held mixed bone marrow immune cells after CD138-negative sorting. IR-seq captured clonotypes deeper and more reliably than RNA-seq. Around 84% of IR-seq clonotypes had one read, totaling about 3.5% of reads; RNA-seq: around 70% and 40%.

Germline V gives CDR1 SNHLY, CDR2 FYNNEI. This CDR3 contains 14 residues. This library used roughly 430 ng RNA and molecular barcoded adaptors spanning alpha/delta and beta/gamma chains. A single record per CDR3 protein comes from TCRdb applying MiXCR to the reads. This sample has around 33,000 distinct CDR3 sequences, with approximately 18% found just once. Source material: a population of CD138-negative cells sorted from bone marrow. This receptor was obtained from a donor aged 40 or over with multiple myeloma. The chain links TRBV2 to TRBJ1-4; D may be TRBD1 (5 bases). DNA for the CDR3: TGTGTCAGCAGGGCCCCTAGCAAGAATGAAAAACTGTTTTTT. This sequence encodes CVSRAPSKNEKLFF.